Given below is one T cell receptor (beta chain) in context. What it recognizes is unknown. This specimen comes from a study of vaccination effects on CD4 cells after COVID-19. This CDR3 is built from 15 residues. With 0 bases removed from V and 1 base from J, the gap between germline ends came to 11 bases. Germline V gene lookup returns CDR1 SGHNT and CDR2 YYREEE (reference sequence). Libraries were prepared by immunoSEQ multiplex PCR; TCRdb keeps only in-frame clonotypes and omits some of them. The sample yields approximately 60,000 clones, under 85% seen once. Following 10 days of culture, CD4+ T cells were isolated. Each participant was given two doses of one vaccine (BNT162b2 or mRNA-1273).

The receptor comes from a human donor who received a COVID-19 vaccine. This specimen consisted of CD4+ T cells from PBMCs cultured without peptide, obtained after COVID-19 vaccination. The V call is TRBV5-4, the J call TRBJ2-7; possible D gene TRBD1, 6 bases. CDR3 DNA: TGTGCCAGCAGCTTGGAGGCAGGGGCTTCCTACGAGCAGTACTTC. Residues: CASSLEAGASYEQYF.